The 26 T cell receptor beta chains below were found in one sample sequenced in a study of blood T cell repertoires in COVID-19. TCRdb's table, derived via immunoSEQ multiplex PCR, lists solely in-frame clones and lacks some. This sample has some 240,000 clones; approximately 88% occur once, and the top ten carry roughly 10%. The sample consisted of peripheral blood. These TCRs come from a woman aged 65 to 85 with COVID-19, enrolled during active disease.

The V call is TRBV3-1 (or the pseudogene TRBV3-2), the J call TRBJ2-7; 7 nucleotides align to TRBD1. Losses at the gene ends were 0 bases for V and 3 bases for J; bases not matched to a gene: 5. In germline, CDR1 is LGHDT, CDR2 YNNKEL (reference sequence). The CDR3 totals 15 residues. DNA of the CDR3: TGTGCCAGCAGCCAAGAGGTTTCAGGGGGCTACGAGCAGTACTTC. Its translation: CASSQEVSGGYEQYF.

V is TRBV3-1 (or the pseudogene TRBV3-2) and J is TRBJ2-3; TRBD2 matches 15 bases. Germline-derived CDR1 and CDR2 are LGHDT and YNNKEL (reference sequence). Unmatched junction bases numbered 2, after V lost 3 bases and J lost 4 bases. The CDR3 loop spans 16 amino acids. The CDR3 DNA is TGTGCCAGCAGCCATAGGACTAGCGGGAGGGCAGATACGCAGTATTTT. Residues: CASSHRTSGRADTQYF.

The rearrangement uses TRBV7-8 and TRBJ2-5; 11 bases align to TRBD1. Germline V gene lookup returns CDR1 SGHVS and CDR2 FQNEAQ. V lost 7 bases and J lost 6; bases outside the gene matches: 16. This CDR3 comprises 17 residues. The CDR3 bases are TGTGCCAGCACCTCGGGAGGGGGACAGGGGGACGAGAAGACCCAGTACTTC. This sequence encodes CASTSGGGQGDEKTQYF.

The genes are TRBV2 and TRBJ2-1; TRBD2 aligns across 10 bases. This CDR3 comprises 16 residues. V lost 4 bases, J lost 7 bases, and 10 bases stayed unmatched. Germline V CDR1 and CDR2: SNHLY, FYNNEI. The DNA for the CDR3 is TGTGCCAGCAGTGGAGGGTTAGCGGGAGGTTTTAATGAGCAGTTCTTC. It encodes CASSGGLAGGFNEQFF.

The chain employs TRBV5-1 and TRBJ2-1; TRBD2 matches 12 bases. The germline V gene has CDR1 SGHRS and CDR2 YFSETQ. The CDR3 is 16 residues long. Losses at the gene ends were 4 bases for V and 8 bases for J; bases not matched to a gene: 10. CDR3 nucleotides: TGCGCCAGCAGCCCCTGGACTAGCGGGACGGGGGATGAGCAGTTCTTC. This sequence encodes CASSPWTSGTGDEQFF.

The V and J genes are TRBV12-3 or TRBV12-4 and TRBJ1-2; D is unresolved. This CDR3 region has 12 residues. Trimming removed 7 bases at V and 3 bases at J, with 9 bases between. CDR3 DNA: TGTGCCAGCACCCTTTCCCACTATGGCTACACCTTC. It yields the protein CASTLSHYGYTF.

The chain employs TRBV18 and TRBJ2-5, with a possible D match to TRBD2 (5 bases). The V end was cut by 3 bases, the J end by 5 bases, with 10 bases between. Germline CDR1 and CDR2: KGHSH and LQKENI. The CDR3 sequence is 13 residues long. CDR3: CASSPKRGETQYF. The CDR3 DNA reads as TGTGCCAGCTCACCGAAGCGCGGGGAGACCCAGTACTTC.

The chain carries TRBV28 and TRBJ2-1, with 9 bases fitting TRBD2. The CDR3 spans 16 residues. V was pared by 7 bases and J by 0 bases, with 7 bases of the junction left unmatched. Germline CDR1 is MDHEN and CDR2 is SYDVKM. The CDR3 DNA sequence: TGTGCCAGCAAGACCGGGACTAGCAGCTCCTACAATGAGCAGTTCTTC. Amino acid sequence: CASKTGTSSSYNEQFF.

This chain links TRBV24-1 with TRBJ1-2, with D perhaps matching TRBD1 (5 bases). Trimming shortened V by 4 bases and J by 8 bases, and 10 bases separated the two germline ends. Germline V gene sequence: CDR1 KGHDR, CDR2 SFDVKD. CDR3 length: 12 residues. The CDR3: CATSDRVEGYTF. The CDR3 DNA sequence: TGTGCCACCAGTGACAGGGTTGAAGGCTACACCTTC.

As for this clone: Other DNA sequences of this sample code for an identical CDR3. The chain joins TRBV15 to TRBJ2-7, with 11 nucleotides matching TRBD1. The CDR3 runs 16 residues. J gave up 3 bases and V 0 bases, and 4 bases lay outside the gene matches. From germline, CDR1 is LNHNV and CDR2 YYDKDF (reference sequence). DNA of the CDR3: TGTGCCACCAGCAGAGAAGGTGGGACAGGGGGCTACGAGCAGTACTTC. Translation gives CATSREGGTGGYEQYF.

V usage is TRBV6-8 and J usage is TRBJ2-2; 8 nucleotides agree with TRBD2. In germline, CDR1 is MNHGY, CDR2 SAAAGT. V shed 4 bases and J 6 bases; nucleotides not matched to a gene: 10. This CDR3 contains 16 residues. The CDR3 DNA sequence: TGTGCCAGCAGTTGTTCAAAGCGGGAGTGCCCCGGGGAGCTGTTTTTT. Protein sequence: CASSCSKRECPGELFF.

The rearrangement joins TRBV12-3 or TRBV12-4 to TRBJ1-5, with 8 nucleotides matching TRBD1. The CDR3 runs 13 residues. V dropped 8 bases and J dropped 4; count of bases not matched to a gene: 4. CDR3 sequence reads: CASEDRGNQPQHF. The CDR3 DNA is TGTGCCAGCGAAGACAGGGGAAATCAGCCCCAGCATTTT.

The V call is TRBV28, the J call TRBJ1-2; the D gene is possibly TRBD1 (6 bases). The V end lost 7 bases, the J end lost 9 bases, and 15 bases lay between the germline ends. CDR1 is MDHEN and CDR2 is SYDVKM in the germline V gene. This CDR3 is built from 12 residues. The CDR3 spells CASTPGVLSYTF. The CDR3, as DNA: TGTGCCAGCACCCCAGGGGTTTTGAGCTACACCTTC.

The V gene is TRBV30, the J gene TRBJ1-3, with 12 bases that match TRBD1. Germline V lookup: CDR1 GTSNPN, CDR2 SVGIG (reference sequence). This CDR3 has 16 residues. V lost 2 bases to trimming and J lost 4 bases; unmatched junction nucleotides: 6. DNA of the CDR3: TGTGCCTGGAGTCGGGGGACAGGGGGCGCCGGAAACACCATATATTTT. Amino acid sequence: CAWSRGTGGAGNTIYF.

This clone was seen more than once but under ten times. The chain is built from TRBV11-3 and TRBJ2-3; TRBD1 agrees at 10 bases. V lost 1 base to trimming and J lost 1 base; unmatched junction nucleotides: 5. The germline V gene encodes CDR1 SGHNT and CDR2 YENEEA. The CDR3 length is 17 residues. CDR3 loop: CASSLGFGTGGTDTQYF. The CDR3 nucleotides are TGTGCCAGCAGCTTAGGGTTTGGGACAGGGGGCACAGATACGCAGTATTTT.

The chain has TRBV3-1 (or the pseudogene TRBV3-2) and TRBJ2-1; possible D gene TRBD1, 6 bases. Trimming removed 0 bases from V and 4 bases from J, with 10 bases in between. This CDR3 is built from 15 residues. CDR1 LGHDT and CDR2 YNNKEL come from the germline V gene (reference sequence). The CDR3 reads CASSQDTGRYNEQFF. The CDR3, as DNA: TGTGCCAGCAGCCAAGATACAGGGCGGTACAATGAGCAGTTCTTC.

The V gene is TRBV18, the J gene TRBJ2-7; the match to TRBD1 covers 7 bases. Trimming took 2 bases from V and 3 from J; bases not matched to a gene: 7. There are 15 residues in the CDR3. Germline loops: CDR1 KGHSH, CDR2 LQKENI. The CDR3 reads CASSPLQGPLYEQYF. For the CDR3, the DNA is TGTGCCAGCTCACCATTACAGGGGCCCCTCTACGAGCAGTACTTC. Drawing the rest from reference TRBV18 and TRBJ2-7, the complete variable domain is NAGVMQNPRHLVRRRGQEARLRCSPMKGHSHVYWYRQLPEEGLKFMVYLQKENIIDESGMPKERFSAEFPKEGPSILRIQQVVRGDSAAYFCASSPLQGPLYEQYFGPGTRLTVT.

This chain connects TRBV5-1 to TRBJ2-7; tentative D call: TRBD1 (6 bases). The CDR3 consists of 15 residues. With 5 bases removed from V and 3 bases from J, the gap between germline ends came to 18 bases. Looked up from germline, CDR1 is SGHRS and CDR2 is YFSETQ. CDR3 in DNA: TGCGCCAGCAGGCTTTCAGGGGATACCATCTACGAGCAGTACTTC. Translating it yields CASRLSGDTIYEQYF. The variable domain in full, with the rest retrieved from reference TRBV5-1 and TRBJ2-7, is KAGVTQTPRYLIKTRGQQVTLSCSPISGHRSVSWYQQTPGQGLQFLFEYFSETQRNKGNFPGRFSGRQFSNSRSEMNVSTLELGDSALYLCASRLSGDTIYEQYFGPGTRLTVT.

The rearrangement uses TRBV7-6 and TRBJ2-6; D is uncertain. This CDR3 comprises 18 residues. Between the trimmed V and J ends, which lost 1 base and 0 bases, there was a span of 13 bases. Looked up from germline, CDR1 is SGHVS and CDR2 is FNYEAQ. In DNA, the CDR3 is TGTGCCAGCAGCTTAGGGCGGTCCGATAGCTCTGGGGCCAACGTCCTGACTTTC. Translation: CASSLGRSDSSGANVLTF.

The gene calls are TRBV6-5 and TRBJ2-7; 8 nucleotides agree with TRBD1. V was clipped by 3 bases and J by 3 bases; unmatched bases: 7. The CDR3 covers 15 residues. Germline V gene sequence: CDR1 MNHEY, CDR2 SVGAGI. The CDR3 nucleotides read TGTGCCAGCAGTTATTCGGGACAGGAGATCTACGAGCAGTACTTC. As protein: CASSYSGQEIYEQYF.

This sequence joins TRBV23-1 and TRBJ2-3; 7 nucleotides match TRBD2. TRBV23-1 is classed as an ORF, of uncertain function. This CDR3 contains 17 residues. The V gene end was trimmed by 3 bases and the J gene end by 4 bases; junction bases not matched to a gene: 13. This chain's CDR3 is CASSHRFSGRRSDTQYF. CDR3 sequence (DNA): TGCGCCAGCAGTCATAGGTTTAGCGGGCGTCGGTCAGATACGCAGTATTTT.

This rearrangement joins TRBV19 to TRBJ1-3; TRBD1 is a possible D gene (6 bases). The CDR3 loop spans 17 amino acids. Trimming stripped 5 bases from V and 0 bases from J, with 17 bases between. Germline values: CDR1 LNHDA, CDR2 SQIVND (reference sequence). CDR3: CASSPQTGVLSGNTIYF. The CDR3 DNA reads TGTGCCAGTAGTCCTCAGACAGGCGTCCTCTCTGGAAACACCATATATTTT. Using reference TRBV19 and TRBJ1-3 for the parts outside the CDR3, the full variable domain is DGGITQSPKYLFRKEGQNVTLSCEQNLNHDAMYWYRQDPGQGLRLIYYSQIVNDFQKGDIAEGYSVSREKKESFPLTVTSAQKNPTAFYLCASSPQTGVLSGNTIYFGEGSWLTVV.

The CDR3 sequence: CASSEQGGDEKLFF. The CDR3 DNA sequence: TGTGCCAGCAGTGAGCAGGGAGGGGATGAAAAACTGTTTTTT. The chain is built from TRBV6-1 and TRBJ1-4, with TRBD1 as a possible D gene (5 bases). Trimming pared 3 bases from V and 6 bases from J, leaving 11 bases between. The CDR3 covers 14 residues. Germline lookup yields CDR1 MNHNS and CDR2 SASEGT.

The chain has TRBV19 and TRBJ1-2; TRBD1 might be the D (6 bases). Per the germline V gene, CDR1 is LNHDA and CDR2 is SQIVND (reference sequence). The CDR3 totals 14 residues. V shed 5 bases and J shed 4 bases, with 14 bases lying between them. CDR3 loop: CASSPADRAYGYTF. CDR3 coding DNA: TGTGCCAGTAGTCCCGCGGACAGAGCCTATGGCTACACCTTC.

The sample holds many counts of this clone. The rearrangement uses TRBV20-1 and TRBJ2-1; D not resolved. The V end lost 3 bases, the J end lost 2 bases, and 8 bases lay between the germline ends. Per germline, CDR1 DFQATT and CDR2 SNEGSKA (reference sequence). This CDR3 has 13 residues. CDR3 DNA sequence: TGCAGTGCTAGTTCCTCTGCCTACAATGAGCAGTTCTTC. This sequence encodes CSASSSAYNEQFF.

The CDR3 nucleotides read TGTGCCAGCAGTGCGGGACAGCCAGCTTTCTTT. Its protein product is CASSAGQPAFF. The chain uses TRBV12-3 or TRBV12-4 and TRBJ1-1; 7 bases fit TRBD1. J was trimmed by 10 bases and V by 5 bases; bases with no gene match: 4. This CDR3 has 11 residues.